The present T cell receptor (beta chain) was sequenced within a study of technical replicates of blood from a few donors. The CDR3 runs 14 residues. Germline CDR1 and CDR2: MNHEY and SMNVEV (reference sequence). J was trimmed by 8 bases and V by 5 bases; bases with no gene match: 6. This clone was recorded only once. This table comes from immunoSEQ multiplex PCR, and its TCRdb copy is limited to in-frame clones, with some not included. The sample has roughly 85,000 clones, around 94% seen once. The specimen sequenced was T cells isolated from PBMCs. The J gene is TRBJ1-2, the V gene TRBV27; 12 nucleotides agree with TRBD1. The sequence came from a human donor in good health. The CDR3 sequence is CASSGGQGARGYTF. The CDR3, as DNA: TGTGCCAGCAGTGGGGGACAGGGGGCGCGCGGCTACACCTTC.